This T cell receptor beta chain was identified during a study of OX40 agonist ivuxolimab in advanced cancers. With V trimmed by 5 bases and J by 5 bases, 7 bases remained unmatched. This CDR3 region has 14 residues. The germline CDR1 and CDR2 sequences are LNHDA and SQIVND (reference sequence). The table came from immunoSEQ multiplex PCR; TCRdb's copy has only in-frame clones and leaves some out. Of around 47,000 clones listed, 80% are singletons. Autoimmune disease history or systemic immunosuppression led to patient exclusion. The sampling schedule covered blood at baseline, cycle 4 day 1, and cycle 7 day 1.

V is TRBV19 and J is TRBJ2-5; 8 nucleotides align to TRBD1. The sequencing used CD4+ or CD8+ T cells sorted from blood, collected in a trial of the OX40 agonist ivuxolimab. The clonotype comes from an adult with an advanced solid tumor such as melanoma, head and neck, liver or kidney cancer. This chain's CDR3 is CASSGRGRRETQYF. DNA for the CDR3: TGTGCCAGTAGTGGCAGGGGGCGCAGGGAGACCCAGTACTTC.